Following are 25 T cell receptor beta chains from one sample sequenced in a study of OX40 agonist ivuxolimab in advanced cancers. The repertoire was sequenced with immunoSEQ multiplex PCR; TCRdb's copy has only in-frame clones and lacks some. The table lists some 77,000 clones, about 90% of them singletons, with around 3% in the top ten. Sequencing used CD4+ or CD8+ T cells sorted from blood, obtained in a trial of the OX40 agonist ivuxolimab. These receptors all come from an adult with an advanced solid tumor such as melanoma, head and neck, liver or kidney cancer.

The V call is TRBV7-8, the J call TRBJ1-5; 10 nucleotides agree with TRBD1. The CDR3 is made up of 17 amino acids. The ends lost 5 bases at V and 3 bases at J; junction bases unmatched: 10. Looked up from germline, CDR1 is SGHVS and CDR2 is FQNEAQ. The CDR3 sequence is CASSLAGTGANNQPQHF. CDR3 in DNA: TGTGCCAGCAGCCTCGCCGGGACAGGGGCGAACAATCAGCCCCAGCATTTT.

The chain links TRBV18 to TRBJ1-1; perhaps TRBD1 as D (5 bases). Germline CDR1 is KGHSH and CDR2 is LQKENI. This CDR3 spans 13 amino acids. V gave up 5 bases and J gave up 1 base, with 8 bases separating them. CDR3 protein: CASSRTQNTEAFF. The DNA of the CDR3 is TGTGCCAGCTCAAGGACACAGAACACTGAAGCTTTCTTT.

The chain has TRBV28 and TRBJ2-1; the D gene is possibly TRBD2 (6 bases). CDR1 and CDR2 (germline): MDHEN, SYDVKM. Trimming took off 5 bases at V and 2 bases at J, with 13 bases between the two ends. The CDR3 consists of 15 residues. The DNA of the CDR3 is TGTGCCAGCAGTCCACGCGGGGTGCCCTACAATGAGCAGTTCTTC. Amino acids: CASSPRGVPYNEQFF.

CDR3 coding DNA: TGTGCCAGCAGTTTCGACAGGGGTGGGTCTGGAAACACCATATATTTT. Its protein product is CASSFDRGGSGNTIYF. This chain uses TRBV6-6 with TRBJ1-3; 8 nucleotides align to TRBD1. V shed 4 bases and J 1 base; nucleotides not matched to a gene: 6. Looked up from germline, CDR1 is MNHNY and CDR2 is SVGAGI (reference sequence). The CDR3 has 16 residues.

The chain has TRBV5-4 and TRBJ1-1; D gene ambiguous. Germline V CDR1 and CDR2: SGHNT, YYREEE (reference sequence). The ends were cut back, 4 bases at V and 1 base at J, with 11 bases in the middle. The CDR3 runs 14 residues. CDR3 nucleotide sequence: TGTGCCAGCAGCGCCAGGCCAGAGAACACTGAAGCTTTCTTT. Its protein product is CASSARPENTEAFF.

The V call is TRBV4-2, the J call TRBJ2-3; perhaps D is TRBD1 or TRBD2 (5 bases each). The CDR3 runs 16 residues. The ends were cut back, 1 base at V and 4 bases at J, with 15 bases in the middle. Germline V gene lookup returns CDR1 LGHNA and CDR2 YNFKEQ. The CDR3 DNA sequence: TGTGCCAGCAGCCAAGGCAGTCTTAGGGGAGCAGATACGCAGTATTTT. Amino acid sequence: CASSQGSLRGADTQYF.

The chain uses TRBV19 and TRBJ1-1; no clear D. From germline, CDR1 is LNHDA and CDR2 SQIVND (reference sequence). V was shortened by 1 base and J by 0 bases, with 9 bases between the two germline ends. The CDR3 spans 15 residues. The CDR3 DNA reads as TGTGCCAGTAGTATAGGTGTAGGAATGAACACTGAAGCTTTCTTT. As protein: CASSIGVGMNTEAFF.

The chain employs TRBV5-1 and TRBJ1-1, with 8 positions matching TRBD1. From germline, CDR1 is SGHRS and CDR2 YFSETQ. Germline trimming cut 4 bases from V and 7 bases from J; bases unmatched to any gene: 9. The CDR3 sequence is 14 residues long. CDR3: CASSPQGGIGEAFF. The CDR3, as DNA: TGCGCCAGCAGCCCACAGGGGGGGATAGGTGAAGCTTTCTTT. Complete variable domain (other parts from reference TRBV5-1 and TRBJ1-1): KAGVTQTPRYLIKTRGQQVTLSCSPISGHRSVSWYQQTPGQGLQFLFEYFSETQRNKGNFPGRFSGRQFSNSRSEMNVSTLELGDSALYLCASSPQGGIGEAFFGQGTRLTVV.

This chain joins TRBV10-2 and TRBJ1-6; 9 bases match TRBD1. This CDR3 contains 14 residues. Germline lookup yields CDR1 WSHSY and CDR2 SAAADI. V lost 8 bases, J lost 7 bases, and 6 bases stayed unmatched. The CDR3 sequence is CASSPGQGNSPLHF. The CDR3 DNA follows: TGCGCCAGCTCCCCGGGACAGGGCAATTCACCCCTCCACTTT.

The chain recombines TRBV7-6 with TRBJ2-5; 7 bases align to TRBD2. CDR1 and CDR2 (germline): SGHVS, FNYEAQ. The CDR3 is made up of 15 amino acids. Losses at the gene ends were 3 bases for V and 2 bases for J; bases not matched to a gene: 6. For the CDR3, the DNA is TGTGCCAGCAGCTTTGGGGGGGTGGGACAAGAGACCCAGTACTTC. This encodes CASSFGGVGQETQYF.

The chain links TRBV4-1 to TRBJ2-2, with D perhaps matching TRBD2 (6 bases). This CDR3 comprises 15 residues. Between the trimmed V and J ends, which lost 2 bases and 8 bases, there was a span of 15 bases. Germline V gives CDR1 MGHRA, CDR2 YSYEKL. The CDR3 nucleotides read TGCGCCAGCAGCCAACCTTGGGCTAGCGTTGGGGAGCTGTTTTTT. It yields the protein CASSQPWASVGELFF.

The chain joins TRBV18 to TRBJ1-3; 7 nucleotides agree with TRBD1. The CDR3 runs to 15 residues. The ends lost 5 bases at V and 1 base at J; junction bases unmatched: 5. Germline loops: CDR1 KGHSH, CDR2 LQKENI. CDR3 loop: CASSSSGGSGNTIYF. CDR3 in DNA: TGTGCCAGCTCATCTTCAGGGGGGTCTGGAAACACCATATATTTT.

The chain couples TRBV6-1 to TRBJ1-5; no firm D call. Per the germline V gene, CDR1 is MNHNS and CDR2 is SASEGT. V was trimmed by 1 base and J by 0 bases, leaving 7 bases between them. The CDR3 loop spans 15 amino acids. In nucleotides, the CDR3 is TGTGCCAGCAGTGAAGTCGTACTTAGCAATCAGCCCCAGCATTTT. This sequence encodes CASSEVVLSNQPQHF.

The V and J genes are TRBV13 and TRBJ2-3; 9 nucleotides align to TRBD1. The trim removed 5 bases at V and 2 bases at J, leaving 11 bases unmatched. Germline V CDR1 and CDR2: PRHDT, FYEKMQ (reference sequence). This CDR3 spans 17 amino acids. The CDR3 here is CASSASGTGYYTDTQYF. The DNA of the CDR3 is TGTGCCAGCAGCGCCTCCGGGACAGGGTATTACACAGATACGCAGTATTTT.

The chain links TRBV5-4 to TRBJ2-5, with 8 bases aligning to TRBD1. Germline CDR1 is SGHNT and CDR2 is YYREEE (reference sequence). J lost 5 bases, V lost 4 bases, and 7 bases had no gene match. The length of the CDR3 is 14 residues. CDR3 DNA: TGTGCCAGCAGCCAGGGGGCGGGCGGGGAGACCCAGTACTTC. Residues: CASSQGAGGETQYF.

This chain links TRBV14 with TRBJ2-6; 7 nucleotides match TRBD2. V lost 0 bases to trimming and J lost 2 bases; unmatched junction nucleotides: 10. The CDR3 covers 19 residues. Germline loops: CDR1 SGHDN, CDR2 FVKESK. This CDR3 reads CASSQEGLAVFPGANVLTF. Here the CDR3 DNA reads TGTGCCAGCAGCCAAGAGGGGCTAGCGGTCTTCCCTGGGGCCAACGTCCTGACTTTC.

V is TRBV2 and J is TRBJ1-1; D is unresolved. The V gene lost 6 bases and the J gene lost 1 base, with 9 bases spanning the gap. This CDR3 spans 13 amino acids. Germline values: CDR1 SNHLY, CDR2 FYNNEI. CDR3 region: CASRTNSNTEAFF. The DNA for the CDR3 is TGTGCCAGCAGGACCAACTCGAACACTGAAGCTTTCTTT.

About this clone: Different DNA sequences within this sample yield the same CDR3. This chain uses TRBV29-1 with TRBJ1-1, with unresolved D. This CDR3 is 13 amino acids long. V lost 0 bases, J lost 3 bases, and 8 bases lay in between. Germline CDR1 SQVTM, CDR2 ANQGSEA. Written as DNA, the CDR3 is TGCAGCGTTGAAGATGGCAGCTACACTGAAGCTTTCTTT. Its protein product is CSVEDGSYTEAFF.

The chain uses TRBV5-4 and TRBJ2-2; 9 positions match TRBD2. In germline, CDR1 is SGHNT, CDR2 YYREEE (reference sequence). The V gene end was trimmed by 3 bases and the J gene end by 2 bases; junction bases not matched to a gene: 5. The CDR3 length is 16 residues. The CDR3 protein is CASSSRLAANTGELFF. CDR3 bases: TGTGCCAGCAGCTCGAGACTAGCGGCCAACACCGGGGAGCTGTTTTTT.

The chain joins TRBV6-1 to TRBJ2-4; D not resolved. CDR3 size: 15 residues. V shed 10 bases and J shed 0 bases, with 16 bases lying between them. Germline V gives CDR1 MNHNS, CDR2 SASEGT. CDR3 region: CATTVTRLAKNIQYF. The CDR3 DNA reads TGTGCCACCACAGTGACACGATTAGCCAAAAACATTCAGTACTTC.

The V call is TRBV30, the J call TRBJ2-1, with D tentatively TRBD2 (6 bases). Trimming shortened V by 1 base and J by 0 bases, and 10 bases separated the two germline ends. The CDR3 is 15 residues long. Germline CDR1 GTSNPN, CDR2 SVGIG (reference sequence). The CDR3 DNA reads TGTGCCTGGAGTGCGGGACTGCCCTCCTACAATGAGCAGTTCTTC. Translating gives CAWSAGLPSYNEQFF. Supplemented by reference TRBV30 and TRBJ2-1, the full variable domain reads SQTIHQWPATLVQPVGSPLSLECTVEGTSNPNLYWYRQAAGRGLQLLFYSVGIGQISSEVPQNLSASRPQDRQFILSSKKLLLSDSGFYLCAWSAGLPSYNEQFFGPGTRLTVL.

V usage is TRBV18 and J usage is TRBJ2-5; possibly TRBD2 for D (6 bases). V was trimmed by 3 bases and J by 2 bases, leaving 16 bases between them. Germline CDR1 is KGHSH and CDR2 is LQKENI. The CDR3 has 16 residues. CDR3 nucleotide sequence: TGTGCCAGCTCACCGCGGGGAGGCCGCCTTCAAGAGACCCAGTACTTC. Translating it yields CASSPRGGRLQETQYF.

CDR3 sequence: CASSYSILGNSPLHF. The CDR3 DNA sequence: TGTGCCAGCAGTTACTCGATCTTGGGAAATTCACCCCTCCACTTT. The V call is TRBV6-5, the J call TRBJ1-6; D is unresolved. Trimming removed 0 bases from V and 7 bases from J, with 10 bases in between. The germline gives CDR1 MNHEY, CDR2 SVGAGI. CDR3 length: 15 residues.

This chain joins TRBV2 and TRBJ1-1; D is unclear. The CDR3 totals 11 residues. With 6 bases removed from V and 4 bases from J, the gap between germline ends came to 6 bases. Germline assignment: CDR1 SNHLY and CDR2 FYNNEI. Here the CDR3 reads CASRESTEAFF. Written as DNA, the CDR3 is TGTGCCAGCAGAGAGAGCACTGAAGCTTTCTTT. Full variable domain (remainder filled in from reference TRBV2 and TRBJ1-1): EPEVTQTPSHQVTQMGQEVILRCVPISNHLYFYWYRQILGQKVEFLVSFYNNEISEKSEIFDDQFSVERPDGSNFTLKIRSTKLEDSAMYFCASRESTEAFFGQGTRLTVV.

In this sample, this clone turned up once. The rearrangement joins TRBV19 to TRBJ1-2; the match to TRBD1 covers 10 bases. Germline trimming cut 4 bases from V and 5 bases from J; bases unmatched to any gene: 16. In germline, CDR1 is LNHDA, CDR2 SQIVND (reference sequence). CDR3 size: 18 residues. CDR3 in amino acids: CASSTADRGPYQGYGYTF. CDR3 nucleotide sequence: TGTGCCAGTAGTACTGCCGACAGGGGGCCCTACCAAGGTTATGGCTACACCTTC.